A selection of T cell receptor beta chains follows, all from one sample in a study of blood T cell repertoires in COVID-19. Some clones are missing from TCRdb's copy, which holds only in-frame ones; the method was immunoSEQ multiplex PCR. In the table there are 150,000 to 200,000 clones, approximately 92% of which are singletons. The sequencing sample was made of peripheral blood. These receptors were collected from a woman between 50 and 59 years old with acute or convalescent COVID-19. Both conserved end residues are part of each CDR3. A D gene is named only where the DNA matches it firmly. Size tells how often a clone was seen (once, few, many) or the class of an expanded clone, and some rows leave it out.

V gene	J gene	clone size	D gene	CDR3 DNA	CDR3 protein
TRBV6-5	TRBJ1-1	-	-	TGTGCCAGCAGCCCCAGGGGAATGAACACTGAAGCTTTCTTT	CASSPRGMNTEAFF
TRBV9	TRBJ1-4	-	-	TGTGCCAGCAGCGTAGCGTCAGGGACTAATGAAAAACTGTTTTTT	CASSVASGTNEKLFF
TRBV27	TRBJ1-5	-	-	TGTGCCAGCAGTTTATCGGGGGGGGCTTATAGCAATCAGCCCCAGCATTTT	CASSLSGGAYSNQPQHF
TRBV3-1/TRBV3-2	TRBJ1-1	-	-	TGTGCCAGCAGCCGGGGGGACACTGAAGCTTTCTTT	CASSRGDTEAFF
TRBV2	TRBJ1-4	once	TRBD1	TGTGCCAGCAACTACAGGGGGCGGGAAAAACTGTTTTTT	CASNYRGREKLFF
TRBV2	TRBJ2-5	-	-	TGTGCCAGCAGTGAATTGGGCGGGGGCGGAGAGACCCAGTACTTC	CASSELGGGGETQYF
TRBV24-1	TRBJ2-2	-	TRBD2	TGTGCCACCAGTGATCTGACTAGCGGGGGCGTTAGCACCGGGGAGCTGTTTTTT	CATSDLTSGGVSTGELFF
TRBV4-1	TRBJ2-7	-	-	TGCGCCAGCAGCGGCACAGTGGCAGGGAAGAACGAGCAGTACTTC	CASSGTVAGKNEQYF
TRBV2	TRBJ2-7	-	TRBD1	TGTGCCAGCAAACAGGGGTTTACCTACGAGCAGTACTTC	CASKQGFTYEQYF
TRBV29-1	TRBJ2-3	-	-	TGCAGCGTTGAAGATCTTAAAAGGGAGGCAGATACGCAGTATTTT	CSVEDLKREADTQYF
TRBV4-3	TRBJ2-4	-	-	TGCGCCAGCAGCCAAGAATGGAGGCAGACACTAGCCAAAAACATTCAGTACTTC	CASSQEWRQTLAKNIQYF
TRBV30	TRBJ1-4	-	-	TGTGCCTGGAGTTTTCAGAGGGCAGGGGAATCGTCAGACGATGAAAAACTGTTTTTT	CAWSFQRAGESSDDEKLFF
TRBV14	TRBJ2-1	-	-	TGTGCCAGCAGCCAATGGGGGCGGTCTCACAATGAGCAGTTCTTC	CASSQWGRSHNEQFF
TRBV27	TRBJ1-1	-	-	TGTGCCAGCCGCGGATTATACGGGGGTTACCACACTGAAGCTTTCTTT	CASRGLYGGYHTEAFF
TRBV5-4	TRBJ2-1	once	-	TGTGCCAGCAGCTTGACAGATTCGGTTGAGTTGTTCTTC	CASSLTDSVELFF
TRBV18	TRBJ2-5	-	-	TGTGCCAGCTCACCAAGAGAAGGAGGACAAGAGACCCAGTACTTC	CASSPREGGQETQYF